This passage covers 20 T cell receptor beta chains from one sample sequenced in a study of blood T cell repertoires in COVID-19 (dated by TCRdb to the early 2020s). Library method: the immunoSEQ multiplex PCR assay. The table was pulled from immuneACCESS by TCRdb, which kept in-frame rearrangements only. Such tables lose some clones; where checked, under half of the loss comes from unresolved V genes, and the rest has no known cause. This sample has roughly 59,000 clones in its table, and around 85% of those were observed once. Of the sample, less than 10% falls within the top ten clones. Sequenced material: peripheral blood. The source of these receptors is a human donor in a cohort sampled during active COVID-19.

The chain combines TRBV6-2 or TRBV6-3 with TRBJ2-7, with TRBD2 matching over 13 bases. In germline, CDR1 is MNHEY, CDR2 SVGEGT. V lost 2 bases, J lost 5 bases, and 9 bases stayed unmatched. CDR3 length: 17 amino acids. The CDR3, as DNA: TGTGCCAGCAGTTACGCGAGGACTAGCGGGAGTCTCCACGAGCAGTACTTC. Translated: CASSYARTSGSLHEQYF.

CDR3 region: CASSPAGAQGETQYF. The CDR3 DNA is TGTGCCAGCTCACCAGCGGGAGCCCAAGGGGAGACCCAGTACTTC. V gene TRBV18 combines with J gene TRBJ2-5; 7 bases are shared with TRBD2. Germline CDR1 is KGHSH and CDR2 is LQKENI. The CDR3 is 15 amino acids. J was trimmed by 5 bases and V by 2 bases; bases with no gene match: 8.

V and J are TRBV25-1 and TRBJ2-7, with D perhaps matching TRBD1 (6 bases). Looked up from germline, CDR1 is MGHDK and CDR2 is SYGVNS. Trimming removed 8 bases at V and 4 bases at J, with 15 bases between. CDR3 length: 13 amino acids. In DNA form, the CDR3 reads TGTGCCAGCTCGACAGGACCTCCGTACGAGCAGTACTTC. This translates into CASSTGPPYEQYF.

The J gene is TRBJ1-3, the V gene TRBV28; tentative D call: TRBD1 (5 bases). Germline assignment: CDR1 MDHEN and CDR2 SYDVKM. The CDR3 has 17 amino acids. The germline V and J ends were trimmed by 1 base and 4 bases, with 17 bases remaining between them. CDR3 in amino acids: CASSLSTVDSLGNTIYF. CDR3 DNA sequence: TGTGCCAGCAGTTTATCAACCGTAGACAGTCTGGGAAACACCATATATTTT.

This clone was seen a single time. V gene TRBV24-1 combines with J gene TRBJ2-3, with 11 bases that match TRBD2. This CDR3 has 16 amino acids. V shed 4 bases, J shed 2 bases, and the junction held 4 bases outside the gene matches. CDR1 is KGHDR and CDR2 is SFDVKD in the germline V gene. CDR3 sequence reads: CATSETSGTYTDTQYF. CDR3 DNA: TGTGCCACCAGTGAGACTAGCGGGACCTACACAGATACGCAGTATTTT.

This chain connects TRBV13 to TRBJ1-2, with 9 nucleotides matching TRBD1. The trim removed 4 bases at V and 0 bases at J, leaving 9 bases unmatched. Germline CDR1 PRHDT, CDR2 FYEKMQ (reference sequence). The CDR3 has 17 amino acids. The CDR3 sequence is CASSWRGQGPTNYGYTF. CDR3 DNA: TGTGCCAGCAGCTGGAGAGGACAGGGGCCAACTAACTATGGCTACACCTTC.

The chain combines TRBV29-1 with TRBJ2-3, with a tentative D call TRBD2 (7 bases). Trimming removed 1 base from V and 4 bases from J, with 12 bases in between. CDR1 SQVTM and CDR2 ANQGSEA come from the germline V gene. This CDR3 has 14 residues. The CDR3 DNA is TGCAGCGTTGAAGGGGGGAGGGGGTCAGATACGCAGTATTTT. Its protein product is CSVEGGRGSDTQYF.

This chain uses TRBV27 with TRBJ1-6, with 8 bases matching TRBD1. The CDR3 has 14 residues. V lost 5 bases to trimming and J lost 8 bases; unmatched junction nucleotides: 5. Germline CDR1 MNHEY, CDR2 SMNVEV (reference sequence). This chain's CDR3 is CASSPGQGHSPLHF. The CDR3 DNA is TGTGCCAGCAGTCCTGGACAGGGACATTCACCCCTCCACTTT.

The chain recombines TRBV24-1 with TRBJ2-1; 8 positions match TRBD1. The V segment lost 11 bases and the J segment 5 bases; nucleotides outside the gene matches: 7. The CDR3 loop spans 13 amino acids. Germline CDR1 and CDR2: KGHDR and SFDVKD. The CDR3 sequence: CAIARTGNNEQFF. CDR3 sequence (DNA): TGTGCCATCGCTAGGACAGGGAACAATGAGCAGTTCTTC.

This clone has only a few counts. The CDR3 here is CASSAAVNRDTSPLHF. DNA of the CDR3: TGTGCCAGCAGCGCCGCGGTCAACAGGGACACCTCACCCCTCCACTTT. The chain uses TRBV9 and TRBJ1-6; tentatively, D is TRBD1 (6 bases). Trimming cost V 3 bases and J 10 bases, with 20 bases left between them. Germline values: CDR1 SGDLS, CDR2 YYNGEE. CDR3 length: 16 residues. The full variable domain, with the rest looked up from reference TRBV9 and TRBJ1-6, is DSGVTQTPKHLITATGQRVTLRCSPRSGDLSVYWYQQSLDQGLQFLIQYYNGEERAKGNILERFSAQQFPDLHSELNLSSLELGDSALYFCASSAAVNRDTSPLHFGNGTRLTVT.

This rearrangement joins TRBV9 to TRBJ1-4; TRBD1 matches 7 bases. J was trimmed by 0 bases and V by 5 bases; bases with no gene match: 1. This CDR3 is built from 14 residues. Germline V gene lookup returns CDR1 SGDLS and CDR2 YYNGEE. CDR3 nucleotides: TGTGCCAGCAGTCAGGGGGCAACTAATGAAAAACTGTTTTTT. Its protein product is CASSQGATNEKLFF.

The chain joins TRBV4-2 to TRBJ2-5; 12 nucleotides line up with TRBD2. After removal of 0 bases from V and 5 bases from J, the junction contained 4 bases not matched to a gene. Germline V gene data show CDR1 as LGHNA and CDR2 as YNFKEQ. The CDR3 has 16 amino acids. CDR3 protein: CASSQDPSGRAETQYF. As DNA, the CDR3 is TGTGCCAGCAGCCAAGACCCTAGCGGGAGGGCCGAGACCCAGTACTTC.

The CDR3 here is CASSHGQGADEQYF. In DNA form, the CDR3 reads TGTGCCAGCAGCCATGGTCAGGGGGCTGACGAGCAGTACTTC. The chain joins TRBV3-1 (or the pseudogene TRBV3-2) to TRBJ2-7; 8 bases agree with TRBD1. The germline V gene has CDR1 LGHDT and CDR2 YNNKEL (reference sequence). The trim removed 3 bases at V and 5 bases at J, leaving 6 bases unmatched. The CDR3 runs to 14 residues.

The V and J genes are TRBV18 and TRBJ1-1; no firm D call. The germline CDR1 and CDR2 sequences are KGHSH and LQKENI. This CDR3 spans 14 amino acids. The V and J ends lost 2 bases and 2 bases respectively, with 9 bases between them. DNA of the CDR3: TGTGCCAGCTCACCAGGACTACTCAACACTGAAGCTTTCTTT. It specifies CASSPGLLNTEAFF. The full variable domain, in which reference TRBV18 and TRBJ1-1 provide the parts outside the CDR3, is NAGVMQNPRHLVRRRGQEARLRCSPMKGHSHVYWYRQLPEEGLKFMVYLQKENIIDESGMPKERFSAEFPKEGPSILRIQQVVRGDSAAYFCASSPGLLNTEAFFGQGTRLTVV.

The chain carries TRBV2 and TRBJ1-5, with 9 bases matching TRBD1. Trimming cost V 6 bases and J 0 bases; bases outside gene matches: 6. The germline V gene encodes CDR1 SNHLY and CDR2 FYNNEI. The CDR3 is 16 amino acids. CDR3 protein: CASRTGGPYSNQPQHF. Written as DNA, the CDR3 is TGTGCCAGCAGGACAGGGGGACCGTATAGCAATCAGCCCCAGCATTTT.

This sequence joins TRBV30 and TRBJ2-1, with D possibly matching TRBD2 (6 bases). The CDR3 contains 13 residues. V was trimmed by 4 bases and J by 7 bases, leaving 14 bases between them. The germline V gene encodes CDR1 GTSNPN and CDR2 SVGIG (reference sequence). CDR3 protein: CAWNRDFKNEQFF. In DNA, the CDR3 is TGTGCCTGGAACCGGGACTTCAAAAATGAGCAGTTCTTC.

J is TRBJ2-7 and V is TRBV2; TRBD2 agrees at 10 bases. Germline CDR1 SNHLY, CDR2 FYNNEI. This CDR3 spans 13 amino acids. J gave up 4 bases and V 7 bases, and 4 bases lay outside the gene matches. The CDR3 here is CASMGLASYEQYF. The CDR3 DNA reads TGTGCCAGCATGGGACTAGCGAGTTACGAGCAGTACTTC.

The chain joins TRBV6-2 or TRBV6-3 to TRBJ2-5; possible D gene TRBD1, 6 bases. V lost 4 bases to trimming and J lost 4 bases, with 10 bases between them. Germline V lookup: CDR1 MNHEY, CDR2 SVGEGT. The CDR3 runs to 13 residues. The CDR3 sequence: CASSWGTRETQYF. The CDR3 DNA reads TGTGCCAGCAGTTGGGGGACAAGAGAGACCCAGTACTTC.

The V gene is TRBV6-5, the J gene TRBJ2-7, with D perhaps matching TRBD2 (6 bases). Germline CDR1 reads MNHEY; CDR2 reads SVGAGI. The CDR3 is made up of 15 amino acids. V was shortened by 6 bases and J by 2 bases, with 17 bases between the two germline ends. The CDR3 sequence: CASSRRASETYEQYF. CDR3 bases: TGTGCCAGCAGCCGCCGCGCTAGCGAAACCTACGAGCAGTACTTC.

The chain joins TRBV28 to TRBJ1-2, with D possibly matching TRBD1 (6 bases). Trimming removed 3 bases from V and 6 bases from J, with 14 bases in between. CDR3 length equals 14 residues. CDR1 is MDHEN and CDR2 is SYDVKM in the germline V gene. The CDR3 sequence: CASSFWQGNDGYTF. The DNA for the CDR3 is TGTGCCAGCAGTTTTTGGCAGGGGAATGATGGCTACACCTTC.